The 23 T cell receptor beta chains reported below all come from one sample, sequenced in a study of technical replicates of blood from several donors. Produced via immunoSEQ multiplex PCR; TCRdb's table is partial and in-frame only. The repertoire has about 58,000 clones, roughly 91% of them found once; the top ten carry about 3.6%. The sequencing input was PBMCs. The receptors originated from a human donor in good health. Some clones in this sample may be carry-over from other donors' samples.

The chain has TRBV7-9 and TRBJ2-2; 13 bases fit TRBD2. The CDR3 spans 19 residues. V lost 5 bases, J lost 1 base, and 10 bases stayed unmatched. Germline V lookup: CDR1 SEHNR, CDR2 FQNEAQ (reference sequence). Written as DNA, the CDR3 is TGTGCCAGCAGCCCTCTAGACTGGACTAGCGGGGGGAACACCGGGGAGCTGTTTTTT. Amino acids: CASSPLDWTSGGNTGELFF.

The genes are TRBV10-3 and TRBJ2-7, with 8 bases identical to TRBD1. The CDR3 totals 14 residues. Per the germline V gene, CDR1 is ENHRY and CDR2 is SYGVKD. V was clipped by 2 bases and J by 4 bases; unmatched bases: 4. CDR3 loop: CAISEQGAVYEQYF. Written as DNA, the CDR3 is TGTGCCATCAGTGAGCAGGGGGCAGTTTACGAGCAGTACTTC.

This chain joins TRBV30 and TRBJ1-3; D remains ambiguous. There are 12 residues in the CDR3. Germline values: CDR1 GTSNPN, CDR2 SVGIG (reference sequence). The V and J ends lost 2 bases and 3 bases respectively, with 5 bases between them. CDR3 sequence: CAWSPNGNTIYF. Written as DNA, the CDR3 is TGTGCCTGGAGTCCAAATGGAAACACCATATATTTT.

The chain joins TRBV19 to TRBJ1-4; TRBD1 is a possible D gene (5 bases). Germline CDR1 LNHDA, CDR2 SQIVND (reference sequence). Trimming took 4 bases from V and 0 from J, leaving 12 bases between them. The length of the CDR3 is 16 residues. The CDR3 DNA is TGTGCCAGTAGTAACGGACACTCGCCAACTAATGAAAAACTGTTTTTT. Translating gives CASSNGHSPTNEKLFF.

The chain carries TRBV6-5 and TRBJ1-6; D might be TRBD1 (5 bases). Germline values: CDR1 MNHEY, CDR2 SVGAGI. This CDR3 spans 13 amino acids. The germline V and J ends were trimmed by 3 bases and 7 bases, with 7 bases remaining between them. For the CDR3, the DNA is TGTGCCAGCAGTTATCGACAGAATTCACCCCTCCACTTT. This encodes CASSYRQNSPLHF.

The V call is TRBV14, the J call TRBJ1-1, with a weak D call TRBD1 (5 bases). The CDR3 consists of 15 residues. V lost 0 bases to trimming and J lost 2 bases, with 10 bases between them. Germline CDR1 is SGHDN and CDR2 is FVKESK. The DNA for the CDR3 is TGTGCCAGCAGCCAAGATTTTAGGGGAAACACTGAAGCTTTCTTT. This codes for CASSQDFRGNTEAFF.

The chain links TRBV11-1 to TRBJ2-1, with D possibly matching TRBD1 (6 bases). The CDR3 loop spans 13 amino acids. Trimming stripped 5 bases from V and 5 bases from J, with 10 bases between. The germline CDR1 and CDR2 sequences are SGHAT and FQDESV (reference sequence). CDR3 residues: CASSPGTNNEQFF. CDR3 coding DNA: TGTGCCAGCAGCCCAGGGACAAACAATGAGCAGTTCTTC.

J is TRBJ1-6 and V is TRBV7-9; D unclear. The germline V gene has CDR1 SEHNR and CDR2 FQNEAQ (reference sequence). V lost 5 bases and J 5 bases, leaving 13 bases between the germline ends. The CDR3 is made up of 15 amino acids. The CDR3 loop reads CASSPGGLNNSPLHF. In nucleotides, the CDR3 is TGTGCCAGCAGCCCCGGCGGACTAAATAATTCACCCCTCCACTTT.

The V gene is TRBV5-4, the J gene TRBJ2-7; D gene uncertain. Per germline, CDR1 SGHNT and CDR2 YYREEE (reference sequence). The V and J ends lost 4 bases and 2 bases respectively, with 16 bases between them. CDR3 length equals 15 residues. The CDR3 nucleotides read TGTGCCAGCAGCCCCGGTGGAGTACGAACCTACGAGCAGTACTTC. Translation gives CASSPGGVRTYEQYF.

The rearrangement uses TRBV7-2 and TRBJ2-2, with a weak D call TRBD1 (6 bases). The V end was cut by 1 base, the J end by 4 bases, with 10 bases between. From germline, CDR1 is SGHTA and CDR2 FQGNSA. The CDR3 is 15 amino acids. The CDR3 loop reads CASSLDGQSTGELFF. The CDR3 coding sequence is TGTGCCAGCAGCTTAGACGGACAGAGCACCGGGGAGCTGTTTTTT.

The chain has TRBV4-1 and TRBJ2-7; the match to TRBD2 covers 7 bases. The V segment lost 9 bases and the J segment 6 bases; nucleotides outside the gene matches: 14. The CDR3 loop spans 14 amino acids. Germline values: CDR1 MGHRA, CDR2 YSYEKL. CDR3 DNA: TGCGCCAGAGGCGGGGGTGTCCTGGTTTTCGAGCAGTACTTC. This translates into CARGGGVLVFEQYF.

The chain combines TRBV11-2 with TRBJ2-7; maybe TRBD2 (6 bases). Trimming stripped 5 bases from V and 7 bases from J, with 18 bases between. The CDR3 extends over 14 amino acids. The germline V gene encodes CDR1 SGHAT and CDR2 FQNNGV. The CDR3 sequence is CASSPRRGAGEQYF. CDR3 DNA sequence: TGTGCCAGCAGCCCCCGGAGAGGAGCGGGTGAGCAGTACTTC.

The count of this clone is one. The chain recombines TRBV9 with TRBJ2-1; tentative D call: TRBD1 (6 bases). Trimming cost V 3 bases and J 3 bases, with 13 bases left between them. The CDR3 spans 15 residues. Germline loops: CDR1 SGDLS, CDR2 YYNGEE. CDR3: CASSARQDFYNEQFF. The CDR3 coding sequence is TGTGCCAGCAGCGCTCGACAGGACTTCTACAATGAGCAGTTCTTC.

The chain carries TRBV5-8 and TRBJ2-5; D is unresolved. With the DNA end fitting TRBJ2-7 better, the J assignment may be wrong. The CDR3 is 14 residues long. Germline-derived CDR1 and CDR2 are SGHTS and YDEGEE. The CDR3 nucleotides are TGTGCCAGCAGCCCCCTTGACGGGTCCTACGAGCAGTACTTC. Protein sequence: CASSPLDGSYEQYF.

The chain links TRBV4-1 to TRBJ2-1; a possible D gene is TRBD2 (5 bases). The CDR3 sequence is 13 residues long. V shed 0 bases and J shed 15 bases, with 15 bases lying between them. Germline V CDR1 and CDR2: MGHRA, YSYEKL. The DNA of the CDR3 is TGCGCCAGCAGCCAAGATGGGAGTAGTCTCGCGTTCTTC. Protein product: CASSQDGSSLAFF.

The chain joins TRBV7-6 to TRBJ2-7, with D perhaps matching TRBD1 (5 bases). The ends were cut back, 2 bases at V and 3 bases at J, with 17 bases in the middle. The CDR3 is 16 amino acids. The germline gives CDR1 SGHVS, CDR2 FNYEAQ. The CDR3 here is CASSLRGRVSSYEQYF. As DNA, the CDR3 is TGTGCCAGCAGCTTACGTGGCAGGGTCTCCAGCTACGAGCAGTACTTC.

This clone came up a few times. The CDR3 loop is CASSQGVAGGPETQYF. The CDR3 nucleotides read TGCGCCAGCAGCCAGGGGGTAGCGGGAGGGCCGGAGACCCAGTACTTC. The V gene is TRBV4-3, the J gene TRBJ2-5, with 11 bases fitting TRBD2. Germline CDR1 reads LGHNA; CDR2 reads YSLEER. This CDR3 contains 16 residues. Trimming at V came to 3 bases and at J to 5 bases, leaving 8 bases not matched to a gene.

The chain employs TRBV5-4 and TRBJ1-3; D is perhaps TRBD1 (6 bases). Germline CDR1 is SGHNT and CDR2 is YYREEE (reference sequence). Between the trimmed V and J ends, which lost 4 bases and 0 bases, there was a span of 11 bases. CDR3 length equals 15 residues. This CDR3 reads CASSNRALSGNTIYF. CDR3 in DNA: TGTGCCAGCAGCAACAGGGCTCTCTCTGGAAACACCATATATTTT.

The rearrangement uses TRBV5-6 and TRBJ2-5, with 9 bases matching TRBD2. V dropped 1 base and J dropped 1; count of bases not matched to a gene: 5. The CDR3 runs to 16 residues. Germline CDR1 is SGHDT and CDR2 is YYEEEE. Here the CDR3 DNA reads TGTGCCAGCAGCTTGTTGTCTAGCGGGACCCAAGAGACCCAGTACTTC. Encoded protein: CASSLLSSGTQETQYF.

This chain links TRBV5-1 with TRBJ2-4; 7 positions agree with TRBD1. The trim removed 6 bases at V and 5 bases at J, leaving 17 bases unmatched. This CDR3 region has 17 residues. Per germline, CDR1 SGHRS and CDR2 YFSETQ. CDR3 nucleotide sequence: TGCGCCAGCACATCCCTGGGAATCCGGGACAGTCAAAACATTCAGTACTTC. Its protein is CASTSLGIRDSQNIQYF.

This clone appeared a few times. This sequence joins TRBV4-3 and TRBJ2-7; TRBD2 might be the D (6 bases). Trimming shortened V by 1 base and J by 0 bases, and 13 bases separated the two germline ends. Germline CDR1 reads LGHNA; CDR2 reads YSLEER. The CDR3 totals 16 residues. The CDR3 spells CASSQVFGGSSYEQYF. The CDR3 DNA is TGCGCCAGCAGCCAAGTGTTTGGGGGGAGCTCCTACGAGCAGTACTTC.

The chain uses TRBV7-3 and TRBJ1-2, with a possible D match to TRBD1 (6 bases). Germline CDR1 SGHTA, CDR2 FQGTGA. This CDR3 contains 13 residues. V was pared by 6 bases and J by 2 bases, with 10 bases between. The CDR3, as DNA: TGTGCCAGCAGTCGAGACAGGAACTATGGCTACACCTTC. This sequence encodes CASSRDRNYGYTF. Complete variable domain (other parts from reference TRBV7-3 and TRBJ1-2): GAGVSQTPSNKVTEKGKYVELRCDPISGHTALYWYRQSLGQGPEFLIYFQGTGAADDSGLPNDRFFAVRPEGSVSTLKIQRTERGDSAVYLCASSRDRNYGYTFGSGTRLTVV.

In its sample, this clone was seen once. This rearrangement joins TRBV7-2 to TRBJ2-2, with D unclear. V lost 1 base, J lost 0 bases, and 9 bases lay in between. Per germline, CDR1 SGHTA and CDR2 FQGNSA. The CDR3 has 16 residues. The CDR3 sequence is CASSLGRPSNTGELFF. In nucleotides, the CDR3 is TGTGCCAGCAGCTTAGGGCGGCCCTCGAACACCGGGGAGCTGTTTTTT.